This T cell receptor beta chain was observed in a study of T-cell reconstitution after alpha-beta-depleted transplantation in children. Only a few counts were recorded for this clonotype. Trimming removed 3 bases from V and 3 bases from J, with 12 bases in between. The germline V gene has CDR1 SGHRS and CDR2 YFSETQ. This CDR3 contains 14 residues. During its preparation, the TCRbeta library received unique molecular identifiers. TCRdb recomputed calls from the PCR reads with MiXCR, one row per CDR3 protein. Of some 490,000 distinct CDR3 sequences in the sample, roughly an eighth are singletons; the top ten hold around 5.8%.

The J gene is TRBJ1-1, the V gene TRBV5-1; D possibly corresponds to TRBD1 (6 bases). This receptor was taken from a human donor who donated a stem cell graft to a child with combined immunodeficiency. Sequencing was performed on PBMCs from the stem cell graft donor, taken from the stem cell graft. Written as DNA, the CDR3 is TGCGCCAGCAGCTCTCTCTCAGGGGACACTGAAGCTTTCTTT. It specifies CASSSLSGDTEAFF.